This T cell receptor beta chain was retrieved from a study of identical twins. Overall study results and limits: In monozygotic twins, models underestimated the sharing of out-of-frame TCR alpha. Where out-of-frame alpha sequences were twin-shared, they showed excess low generation probability.

TCRdb re-called the 5' RACE reads through MiXCR, storing one row per CDR3 protein. The sample holds about 220,000 distinct CDR3 sequences; approximately 6.8% are singletons and the top ten take about 5.8%. The CDR3 is 14 residues long. Germline V gives CDR1 MGHRA, CDR2 YSYEKL. Trimming cost V 5 bases and J 8 bases, with 15 bases left between them. This clonotype was observed at least ten times. The antigen is unknown. The same specimen was also included in a second study, on yellow fever vaccine responses in identical twins.

The V gene is TRBV4-1, the J gene TRBJ2-2; D remains ambiguous. Sample: CD8+ T cells sorted from blood. The clonotype comes from a woman under 30 in good health. CDR3 amino acids: CASSTLLLPGELFF. DNA for the CDR3: TGCGCCAGCAGCACTCTCCTCCTCCCAGGGGAGCTGTTTTTT.